The clone carrying this T cell receptor (beta chain) appeared a few times. This CDR3 is built from 15 residues. Germline V CDR1 and CDR2: SGHRS, YFSETQ. V was trimmed by 0 bases and J by 4 bases, leaving 10 bases between them. This record belongs to a study of T cells after yellow fever vaccination. TCRdb recomputed calls from the 5' RACE reads with MiXCR, one row per CDR3 protein. The table shows 300,000 to 350,000 distinct CDR3 sequences, with 7% to 10% occurring only once. The chain has TRBV5-1 and TRBJ1-4; D gene uncertain. This material consisted of PBMCs, taken 45 days after the first yellow fever vaccination. This receptor was obtained from a man aged 18 to 29 who received the YFV17D yellow fever vaccine. In DNA, the CDR3 is TGCGCCAGCAGCTTGGTGTCAGCCTTTAATGAAAAACTGTTTTTT. Translation: CASSLVSAFNEKLFF.